This T cell receptor (beta chain) was recorded in a study of cytomegalovirus exposure and HLA in healthy donors. The CDR3 is 16 residues long. Trimming removed 0 bases from V and 1 base from J; junction bases left unmatched: 5. Germline lookup yields CDR1 GTSNPN and CDR2 SVGIG (reference sequence). PCR involved 60 Vbeta and 13 Jbeta primers. Generated by immunoSEQ multiplex PCR, the TCRdb table keeps only in-frame clones and is missing some. The sample contains some 140,000 clones, 80% of which appear only once. What was sequenced was PBMCs. This sequence was found in a woman in her thirties or forties in good health and CMV-seropositive. The chain carries TRBV30 and TRBJ2-3; 9 bases agree with TRBD1. Here the CDR3 reads CAWSVRRTGGTDTQYF. DNA of the CDR3: TGTGCCTGGAGTGTACGACGGACAGGGGGCACAGATACGCAGTATTTT.